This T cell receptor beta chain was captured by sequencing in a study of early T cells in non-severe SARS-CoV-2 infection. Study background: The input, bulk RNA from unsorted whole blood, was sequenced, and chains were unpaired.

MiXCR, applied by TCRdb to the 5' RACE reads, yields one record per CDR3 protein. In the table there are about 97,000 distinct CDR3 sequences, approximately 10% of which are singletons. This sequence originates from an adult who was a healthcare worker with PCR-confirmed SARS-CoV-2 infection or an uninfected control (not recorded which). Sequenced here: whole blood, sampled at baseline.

The CDR3 loop is CASLPEGTDTQYF. The CDR3 DNA reads TGTGCCAGCCTCCCCGAAGGCACAGATACGCAGTATTTT. V and J are TRBV2 and TRBJ2-3; D is ambiguous. Trimming took off 8 bases at V and 1 base at J, with 10 bases between the two ends. The CDR3 sequence is 13 residues long. Per germline, CDR1 SNHLY and CDR2 FYNNEI.